Following are 6 T cell receptor beta chains from one sample sequenced in a study of blood T cell repertoires in COVID-19. Libraries were prepared by immunoSEQ multiplex PCR; TCRdb keeps only in-frame clonotypes and omits some of them. The table lists around 60,000 clones, roughly two thirds of them singletons. Material: peripheral blood. Source of these receptors: a woman aged 70-85 years with COVID-19, enrolled during active disease.

The chain couples TRBV4-2 to TRBJ1-1, with D maybe TRBD1 (5 bases). The CDR3 sequence is 11 residues long. Germline V gene data show CDR1 as LGHNA and CDR2 as YNFKEQ. The V end was cut by 8 bases, the J end by 8 bases, with 12 bases between. The DNA for the CDR3 is TGTGCCAGCGGGGGGGTGAGGGAAGCTTTCTTT. It codes for CASGGVREAFF.

The genes are TRBV19 and TRBJ1-3; no firm D call. Germline CDR1 LNHDA, CDR2 SQIVND (reference sequence). V gave up 2 bases and J gave up 2 bases, with 13 bases separating them. The CDR3 has 16 amino acids. For the CDR3, the DNA is TGTGCCAGTAGTATAATCGGGGTGCAGACTGGAAACACCATATATTTT. This translates into CASSIIGVQTGNTIYF.

The J gene is TRBJ2-3, the V gene TRBV2; a weak D match, TRBD2 (6 bases). This CDR3 has 14 residues. The V end was cut by 4 bases, the J end by 10 bases, with 18 bases between. Germline values: CDR1 SNHLY, CDR2 FYNNEI. The DNA of the CDR3 is TGTGCCAGCAGTGGGAGGCGGGGCCCCATCCCGCAGTATTTT. Its protein is CASSGRRGPIPQYF.

The chain uses TRBV19 and TRBJ1-4; the D gene is possibly TRBD1 (6 bases). Germline V gene sequence: CDR1 LNHDA, CDR2 SQIVND (reference sequence). Trimming removed 5 bases from V and 7 bases from J, with 14 bases in between. The CDR3 runs to 14 residues. The CDR3 nucleotides are TGTGCCAGTAGTCGACAGGCTGAGGGTGAAAAACTGTTTTTT. This sequence encodes CASSRQAEGEKLFF.

V gene TRBV4-1 combines with J gene TRBJ2-7, with TRBD2 as a possible D gene (6 bases). Trimming took off 3 bases at V and 5 bases at J, with 17 bases between the two ends. CDR1 is MGHRA and CDR2 is YSYEKL in the germline V gene. This CDR3 has 15 amino acids. DNA of the CDR3: TGCGCCAGCAGCCACTATGGAGGGTCCTCGGACGAGCAGTACTTC. Protein product: CASSHYGGSSDEQYF.

V gene TRBV7-7 combines with J gene TRBJ2-5, with 9 bases matching TRBD2. The CDR3 spans 15 residues. V was pared by 3 bases and J by 2 bases, with 4 bases of the junction left unmatched. Germline V gene data show CDR1 as SSHAT and CDR2 as FNYEAQ (reference sequence). CDR3 nucleotide sequence: TGTGCCAGCAGCTTCGGCGGGGGGGGGCAAGAGACCCAGTACTTC. The encoded protein is CASSFGGGGQETQYF.